A selection of T cell receptor beta chains follows, all from one sample in a study of OX40 agonist ivuxolimab in advanced cancers. Assay used: immunoSEQ multiplex PCR; TCRdb lists only in-frame clones, some missing. The table includes some 60,000 clones, over 70% detected once. This specimen was CD4+ or CD8+ T cells sorted from blood, taken in a trial of the OX40 agonist ivuxolimab. The receptors were gathered from an adult with an advanced solid tumor such as melanoma, head and neck, liver or kidney cancer. The conserved cysteine and the conserved F or W are not part of the CDR3 here. Each record gives: V gene, J gene, CDR3 protein.

>TRBV2|TRBJ2-1
ASSEEAGGLDEQF
>TRBV13|TRBJ2-3
ASSRPPDTQY
>TRBV10-3|TRBJ2-7
AISQSLSGPLSYEQY
>TRBV5-8|TRBJ1-2
ASSRRGRQGYT
>TRBV7-3|TRBJ2-3
ASSKDPTDTQY
>TRBV7-3|TRBJ2-3
ASSSPGQGALGDTQY
>TRBV5-1|TRBJ1-1
ASSVTGMNTEAF
>TRBV11-2|TRBJ1-2
ASSLDWGGSGYT
>TRBV30|TRBJ2-7
AWSGGAASSSAYEQY
>TRBV2|TRBJ1-1
ASSDLVVGTEAF
>TRBV4-1|TRBJ2-1
ASSQQLASSYNEQF
>TRBV6-6|TRBJ2-2
ASSLLGEGTGELF
>TRBV19|TRBJ2-2
ASNRLGNTGELF
>TRBV11-1|TRBJ2-6
ASSPQGAGANVLT
>TRBV2|TRBJ2-5
ASSRQAGETQY
>TRBV7-9|TRBJ2-5
ASSLRLDGETQY
>TRBV7-9|TRBJ2-3
ASSTTSRSMPLSTDTQY
>TRBV11-2|TRBJ2-3
ASGQGDTQY
>TRBV7-7|TRBJ2-5
ASRPAGVETQY